This T cell receptor (beta chain) was obtained from a study of cytomegalovirus exposure and HLA in healthy donors. With regard to this clone: Its antigen remains unknown.

Whole-study results and caveats: That first-cohort TCR clusters tended to co-occur in the approximately 110 validation repertoires was found in a later analysis.

Data came from immunoSEQ multiplex PCR; TCRdb stores just in-frame clones and leaves some out. The sample has some 330,000 clones; roughly 90% are singletons. The V gene's germline CDR1 is MNHNY and CDR2 SVGAGI (reference sequence). The CDR3 runs to 11 residues. With 6 bases removed from V and 6 bases from J, the gap between germline ends came to 9 bases. This chain joins TRBV6-6 and TRBJ2-7, with a tentative D call TRBD2 (6 bases). The receptor was derived from a woman younger than 30 in good health and CMV-seronegative. The sample consisted of PBMCs. The CDR3 spells CASRLAGEQYF. CDR3 in DNA: TGTGCCAGCAGACTAGCCGGCGAGCAGTACTTC.